A single TCR beta chain is shown here with its context. Its specificity is unknown. The data originate from a study of vaccination effects on CD4 cells after COVID-19. The data were produced by immunoSEQ multiplex PCR, yet TCRdb's version contains in-frame clones alone and is incomplete. The table has 64,000 or so clones, roughly 78% seen once. This CDR3 has 13 amino acids. The trim removed 6 bases at V and 8 bases at J, leaving 9 bases unmatched. In germline, CDR1 is SQVTM, CDR2 ANQGSEA. Sequencing followed a ViraFEST assay step that expanded antigen-specific CD4+ T cells with viral peptide pools. Subsequent to a culture period of 10 to 11 days, CD4+ T cells were isolated. Of the BNT162b2 and mRNA-1273 vaccines, participants received two doses of one or the other. Cultures used fewer than 2.5 million PBMC per well, approximately 9.7 IU/ml IL-2 and around 9.5 ug/ml peptides. A half-volume exchange with IL-2 medium occurred on days 3 and 7.

The study, taken as a whole, reports: The study found marked clonal contraction of infection- and vaccine-induced clones late after vaccination. Few convalescent patients were studied, and early post-infection samples were lacking.

The starting material was CD4+ T cells from PBMCs cultured with HCoV-OC43 spike peptides, obtained after COVID-19 vaccination. Stated subset: HCoV-OC43 spike overlapping peptide pool stimulation. The TCR comes from a human donor who received a COVID-19 vaccine. This sequence joins TRBV29-1 and TRBJ2-4, with 8 bases identical to TRBD1. The CDR3 here is CSVATGDGDIQYF. The CDR3 DNA reads TGCAGCGTCGCGACAGGGGATGGAGACATTCAGTACTTC.